Listed here are 7 T cell receptor beta chains from one sample, sequenced in a study of neoadjuvant nivolumab and ipilimumab in lung cancer. The table came from immunoSEQ multiplex PCR; TCRdb's copy has only in-frame clones and leaves some out. This table has 25,000 to 35,000 clones, about 92% appearing once. The sample was peripheral blood, taken after neoadjuvant nivolumab, alone or with ipilimumab, at or shortly before surgery. The receptors shown here come from an adult with non-small cell lung cancer.

The chain combines TRBV29-1 with TRBJ2-5; the D call may be TRBD1 or TRBD2 (5 bases each). The germline V gene has CDR1 SQVTM and CDR2 ANQGSEA. V lost 4 bases and J 7 bases, leaving 22 bases between the germline ends. This CDR3 has 15 residues. CDR3 loop: CSVGGFGSLGRTQYF. In DNA form, the CDR3 reads TGCAGCGTTGGGGGGTTTGGCTCATTGGGGCGGACCCAGTACTTC. The whole variable domain, remainder taken from reference TRBV29-1 and TRBJ2-5, is SAVISQKPSRDICQRGTSLTIQCQVDSQVTMMFWYRQQPGQSLTLIATANQGSEATYESGFVIDKFPISRPNLTFSTLTVSNMSPEDSSIYLCSVGGFGSLGRTQYFGPGTRLLVL.

This rearrangement joins TRBV20-1 to TRBJ1-5, with no clear D. V lost 6 bases, J lost 11 bases, and 14 bases lay in between. This CDR3 is 11 amino acids long. CDR1 DFQATT and CDR2 SNEGSKA come from the germline V gene (reference sequence). Here the CDR3 DNA reads TGCAGTGCCCGGCTCATGAGAGCCCAGCATTTT. Translated, it gives CSARLMRAQHF.

The chain links TRBV10-2 to TRBJ2-3; D gene ambiguous. Between the trimmed V and J ends, which lost 2 bases and 3 bases, there was a span of 12 bases. This CDR3 is built from 15 residues. The germline V gene encodes CDR1 WSHSY and CDR2 SAAADI. The CDR3 sequence: CASSELSSRTDTQYF. Written as DNA, the CDR3 is TGCGCCAGCAGTGAGCTGAGTAGTAGGACAGATACGCAGTATTTT.

The J gene is TRBJ2-7, the V gene TRBV28; D assignment may be TRBD1 or TRBD2 (6 bases each). The CDR3 length is 14 residues. The V end lost 1 base, the J end lost 7 bases, and 14 bases lay between the germline ends. Germline-derived CDR1 and CDR2 are MDHEN and SYDVKM. The CDR3 is CASSLFLGAGEQYF. CDR3 in DNA: TGTGCCAGCAGTTTATTCCTGGGGGCGGGGGAGCAGTACTTC.

V usage is TRBV5-4 and J usage is TRBJ2-6, with 12 bases identical to TRBD2. The germline gives CDR1 SGHNT, CDR2 YYREEE (reference sequence). This CDR3 has 18 residues. J gave up 2 bases and V 4 bases, and 7 bases lay outside the gene matches. CDR3 nucleotides: TGTGCCAGCAGCACCGGACTAGCGGGATTTGCTGGGGCCAACGTCCTGACTTTC. Protein product: CASSTGLAGFAGANVLTF.

The chain recombines TRBV11-2 with TRBJ2-3, with 14 nucleotides matching TRBD2. V gave up 1 base and J gave up 4 bases; unmatched junction bases: 7. The germline V gene encodes CDR1 SGHAT and CDR2 FQNNGV. This CDR3 contains 18 residues. This chain's CDR3 is CASSLVGTSGSRADTQYF. The CDR3 nucleotides are TGTGCCAGCAGCTTAGTGGGGACTAGCGGGAGTAGGGCAGATACGCAGTATTTT.

The chain employs TRBV28 and TRBJ2-6; D is ambiguous. This CDR3 region has 14 residues. Trimming shortened V by 5 bases and J by 2 bases, and 7 bases separated the two germline ends. Germline CDR1 MDHEN, CDR2 SYDVKM. CDR3: CASSAPTGANVLTF. The CDR3 nucleotides read TGTGCCAGCAGTGCGCCTACTGGGGCCAACGTCCTGACTTTC.